This T cell receptor beta chain was identified in a study of T cells expressing NK-cell markers. About the study: Each TCR beta repertoire originated in sorted T cells that were CD3+CD56+NKG2C+, CD3+CD56+NKG2C- or CD3+CD56-NKG2C+. Whole-study results and caveats: The CD3+CD56-NKG2C+ fraction of several donors was likewise dominated by these clonotypes.

For TCR beta, cDNA was produced by 5'RACE template switching with UMIs. TCRdb reprocessed the 5' RACE reads and keeps a single row for each CDR3 protein, giving no DNA. This repertoire includes about 440,000 distinct CDR3 sequences. The CDR3 loop spans 13 amino acids. CDR1 and CDR2 from the germline V gene are DFQATT and SNEGSKA (reference sequence). On this clonotype: The target antigen is unknown.

The origin of this receptor is a woman between 18 and 75 years old in good health. This rearrangement joins TRBV20-1 to TRBJ1-2. The specimen sequenced was blood T cells: a sorted CD56 or NKG2C T cell subset, CD4+ or CD8+ T cells, or bulk PBMC T cells (not recorded which). CDR3 residues: CSALEQRVVGYTF.